This note documents a single T cell receptor beta chain sequence. Its specificity is not known. In germline, CDR1 is ENHRY, CDR2 SYGVKD. V dropped 7 bases and J dropped 1 base, with 5 bases sitting between them. This CDR3 is built from 13 residues. Primers: 60 Vbeta forward and 13 Jbeta reverse. The assay was immunoSEQ multiplex PCR, and TCRdb's table has in-frame clones only and misses some. The repertoire includes about 110,000 clones, 73% of them detected once, and around 4.5% sits in the top ten. The data originate from a study of cytomegalovirus exposure and HLA in healthy donors. Study-wide findings and caveats: Later genetic work tied a missense DCLRE1C variant to beta-chain V and J trimming.

Sequences were obtained from PBMCs. The V and J genes are TRBV10-3 and TRBJ1-6; D not certain. This clonotype was sampled from a woman aged 35 to 49 in good health and CMV-seronegative. The CDR3 is CAITSSYNSPLHF. The DNA for the CDR3 is TGTGCCATCACGAGTTCCTATAATTCACCCCTCCACTTT.